The 32 T cell receptor beta chains below were found in one sample sequenced in a study of cytomegalovirus exposure and HLA in healthy donors. The table came from immunoSEQ multiplex PCR; TCRdb's copy has only in-frame clones and leaves some out. In the table there are approximately 230,000 clones, roughly 87% of which are singletons. The specimen was PBMCs. The origin of the receptors is a man younger than 35 in good health and CMV-seropositive.

The chain links TRBV28 to TRBJ2-7; 10 nucleotides line up with TRBD2. The V and J ends lost 5 bases and 5 bases, in that order; junction bases with no gene match: 15. Germline loops: CDR1 MDHEN, CDR2 SYDVKM. This CDR3 has 17 amino acids. The CDR3 DNA reads as TGTGCCAGCAGTCCCCCCCCGGGTAGCGGGAGGCCCCACGAGCAGTACTTC. Its translation is CASSPPPGSGRPHEQYF.

This chain links TRBV10-1 with TRBJ2-7; a weak D match, TRBD1 (5 bases). The V and J ends lost 6 bases and 5 bases respectively, with 14 bases between them. Germline V gene sequence: CDR1 WNHNN, CDR2 SYGVQD (reference sequence). The CDR3 is 13 amino acids. In DNA, the CDR3 is TGCGCCAGCAGCCGCACCCAGGGCAACGAGCAGTACTTC. Translating gives CASSRTQGNEQYF.

This clone appeared a few times. This chain links TRBV5-1 with TRBJ1-1, with 9 bases that match TRBD1. This CDR3 spans 16 amino acids. Trimming removed 2 bases from V and 3 bases from J; junction bases left unmatched: 8. Germline V gives CDR1 SGHRS, CDR2 YFSETQ. CDR3: CASSLTGTGFDTEAFF. The CDR3 bases are TGCGCCAGCAGCTTAACCGGGACAGGGTTCGACACTGAAGCTTTCTTT.

With respect to this clone: Other DNA variants within this sample encode the same CDR3. This rearrangement joins TRBV5-1 to TRBJ1-1; no reliable D call. CDR1 and CDR2 from the germline V gene are SGHRS and YFSETQ. CDR3 length: 11 residues. Trimming stripped 0 bases from V and 4 bases from J, with 1 base between. The CDR3 DNA follows: TGCGCCAGCAGCTTGGGCACTGAAGCTTTCTTT. Protein: CASSLGTEAFF.

This clone has a handful of counts. The chain joins TRBV27 to TRBJ1-2, with D perhaps matching TRBD1 (6 bases). Germline assignment: CDR1 MNHEY and CDR2 SMNVEV (reference sequence). V was shortened by 5 bases and J by 4 bases, with 23 bases between the two germline ends. The CDR3 length is 17 residues. The CDR3 nucleotides read TGTGCCAGCAGTCCCTTGAGGGGGACGAGTGGAGGCTATGGCTACACCTTC. Translated: CASSPLRGTSGGYGYTF.

The chain recombines TRBV28 with TRBJ2-3; D call uncertain. The CDR3 has 15 residues. V was shortened by 5 bases and J by 1 base, with 13 bases between the two germline ends. CDR1 is MDHEN and CDR2 is SYDVKM in the germline V gene. The CDR3 is CASSLVPWGTDTQYF. DNA for the CDR3: TGTGCCAGCAGTCTCGTCCCGTGGGGCACAGATACGCAGTATTTT. Variable domain in full (rest from reference TRBV28 and TRBJ2-3): DVKVTQSSRYLVKRTGEKVFLECVQDMDHENMFWYRQDPGLGLRLIYFSYDVKMKEKGDIPEGYSVSREKKERFSLILESASTNQTSMYLCASSLVPWGTDTQYFGPGTRLTVL.

V usage is TRBV2 and J usage is TRBJ2-1, with 7 positions matching TRBD1. The germline V gene encodes CDR1 SNHLY and CDR2 FYNNEI. The CDR3 contains 12 residues. J lost 6 bases, V lost 4 bases, and 0 bases had no gene match. DNA for the CDR3: TGTGCCAGCAGTGGGGACAGCAATGAGCAGTTCTTC. This codes for CASSGDSNEQFF. The full variable domain, rest sourced from reference TRBV2 and TRBJ2-1, is EPEVTQTPSHQVTQMGQEVILRCVPISNHLYFYWYRQILGQKVEFLVSFYNNEISEKSEIFDDQFSVERPDGSNFTLKIRSTKLEDSAMYFCASSGDSNEQFFGPGTRLTVL.

The chain recombines TRBV2 with TRBJ1-5, with a tentative D call TRBD1 (6 bases). The CDR3 sequence is 15 residues long. V was cut by 10 bases and J by 7 bases, with 23 bases left in between. Germline V gene data show CDR1 as SNHLY and CDR2 as FYNNEI. The CDR3 region has the DNA TGTGCCACTTCCATAGGAGGGACACCCGGGCAGCCCCAGCATTTT. Residues: CATSIGGTPGQPQHF.

V gene TRBV11-2 combines with J gene TRBJ2-2; D tentatively fits TRBD1 or TRBD2 (5 bases each). V dropped 8 bases and J dropped 8 bases, with 15 bases sitting between them. The CDR3 sequence is 13 residues long. Germline-derived CDR1 and CDR2 are SGHAT and FQNNGV. CDR3 in amino acids: CASGNRRGGELFF. DNA for the CDR3: TGTGCCAGCGGAAACAGGCGCGGGGGGGAGCTGTTTTTT.

This chain connects TRBV7-2 to TRBJ1-4; possibly TRBD1 for D (6 bases). Trimming took 5 bases from V and 7 from J, leaving 11 bases between them. Germline V lookup: CDR1 SGHTA, CDR2 FQGNSA. The CDR3 consists of 13 residues. This chain's CDR3 is CASSPDRSEKLFF. CDR3 sequence (DNA): TGTGCCAGCAGCCCTGACAGGAGTGAAAAACTGTTTTTT.

The rearrangement joins TRBV5-1 to TRBJ1-1; 9 bases fit TRBD1. The CDR3 loop spans 15 amino acids. Germline V CDR1 and CDR2: SGHRS, YFSETQ. With V trimmed by 2 bases and J by 0 bases, 2 bases remained unmatched. The CDR3 DNA sequence: TGCGCCAGCAGCTTCCGGGACAGGGTGAACACTGAAGCTTTCTTT. Translating gives CASSFRDRVNTEAFF.

V gene TRBV7-6 combines with J gene TRBJ1-1, with 8 bases fitting TRBD1. The CDR3 length is 17 residues. V lost 4 bases and J lost 2; bases outside the gene matches: 12. From germline, CDR1 is SGHVS and CDR2 FNYEAQ. The CDR3, as DNA: TGTGCCAGCAGCTCCCTCCAAAGACAGGGGCTCAACACTGAAGCTTTCTTT. It translates to CASSSLQRQGLNTEAFF.

The chain employs TRBV27 and TRBJ1-5, with TRBD1 matching over 9 bases. V shed 6 bases and J 6 bases; nucleotides not matched to a gene: 9. Looked up from germline, CDR1 is MNHEY and CDR2 is SMNVEV (reference sequence). This CDR3 is built from 15 residues. This CDR3 reads CASSQLTGGLQPQHF. Written as DNA, the CDR3 is TGTGCCAGCAGCCAATTAACAGGGGGCCTTCAGCCCCAGCATTTT.

The J gene is TRBJ2-7, the V gene TRBV10-3, with TRBD2 as a possible D gene (5 bases). Per germline, CDR1 ENHRY and CDR2 SYGVKD. The V end lost 10 bases, the J end lost 6 bases, and 16 bases lay between the germline ends. The CDR3 has 12 residues. For the CDR3, the DNA is TGTGCCAGCCGAGAGAGGGAAAGCGAGCAGTACTTC. Protein product: CASRERESEQYF.

CDR3 in amino acids: CASSYHASYEQYF. DNA of the CDR3: TGTGCCAGCAGTTACCACGCCTCCTACGAGCAGTACTTC. V usage is TRBV6-5 and J usage is TRBJ2-7; no clear D gene. Germline values: CDR1 MNHEY, CDR2 SVGAGI. Trimming removed 2 bases at V and 0 bases at J, with 5 bases between. The CDR3 is 13 residues long.

J is TRBJ1-5 and V is TRBV5-1, with D perhaps TRBD1 (6 bases). Trimming removed 0 bases at V and 0 bases at J, with 16 bases between. The CDR3 extends over 18 amino acids. Germline-derived CDR1 and CDR2 are SGHRS and YFSETQ. The CDR3 is CASSLGLTGVYSNQPQHF. CDR3 nucleotide sequence: TGCGCCAGCAGCTTGGGTCTGACAGGAGTTTATAGCAATCAGCCCCAGCATTTT. The variable domain in full, completed from reference TRBV5-1 and TRBJ1-5, reads KAGVTQTPRYLIKTRGQQVTLSCSPISGHRSVSWYQQTPGQGLQFLFEYFSETQRNKGNFPGRFSGRQFSNSRSEMNVSTLELGDSALYLCASSLGLTGVYSNQPQHFGDGTRLSIL.

The gene calls are TRBV7-2 and TRBJ2-1, with unresolved D. The CDR3 extends over 12 amino acids. CDR1 SGHTA and CDR2 FQGNSA come from the germline V gene. V lost 6 bases and J 7 bases, leaving 10 bases between the germline ends. This CDR3 is CASRMTINEQFF. CDR3 nucleotides: TGTGCCAGCAGGATGACAATAAATGAGCAGTTCTTC.

The chain carries TRBV4-3 and TRBJ2-7, with 7 nucleotides matching TRBD2. The CDR3 spans 16 residues. The V gene's germline CDR1 is LGHNA and CDR2 YSLEER. The junction had 11 bases not matched to a gene; V was cut back by 4 bases and J by 2 bases. The DNA of the CDR3 is TGCGCCAGCAGCCTGGATCGAACTAGCGCTCCCTACGAGCAGTACTTC. Its translation: CASSLDRTSAPYEQYF.

This clone was seen a handful of times. The V gene is TRBV7-8, the J gene TRBJ1-5; 9 bases align to TRBD1. Germline loops: CDR1 SGHVS, CDR2 FQNEAQ. The ends lost 5 bases at V and 7 bases at J; junction bases unmatched: 9. The CDR3 is 15 residues long. The DNA of the CDR3 is TGTGCCAGCAGCGTAAACAGGGGGCCAAGCCAGCCCCAGCATTTT. Its protein product is CASSVNRGPSQPQHF.

This clone was seen only once. Other DNA sequences of this sample code for an identical CDR3. This chain links TRBV6-5 with TRBJ1-2, with 8 bases matching TRBD1. J lost 4 bases, V lost 4 bases, and 8 bases had no gene match. Germline lookup yields CDR1 MNHEY and CDR2 SVGAGI. There are 15 residues in the CDR3. The CDR3 DNA is TGTGCCAGCAGTTCCACCGGGACAGGAATCTATGGCTACACCTTC. It is translated as CASSSTGTGIYGYTF.

Comments on this clone: At one end, the junction sequence differs from germline, possibly due to a read error. The chain is built from TRBV5-1 and TRBJ2-7, with 10 positions matching TRBD1. Per germline, CDR1 SGHRS and CDR2 YFSETQ. This CDR3 spans 16 amino acids. The DNA for the CDR3 is TGCGCCAGCAGGTTGGGATGGGGACAGGGGACCTACGAGCAGTACTTC. Translation gives CASRLGWGQGTYEQYF.

This clone was seen just once. J is TRBJ2-7 and V is TRBV4-2, with TRBD1 matching 8 bases. V lost 8 bases, J lost 0 bases, and 6 bases stayed unmatched. The germline V gene encodes CDR1 LGHNA and CDR2 YNFKEQ. The CDR3 is 14 amino acids. The DNA for the CDR3 is TGTGCCAGCGGACCCGGGACAGGCTCCTACGAGCAGTACTTC. Encoded protein: CASGPGTGSYEQYF.

CDR3 bases: TGTGCCTGGAACCACGACACTGAAGCTTTCTTT. Protein sequence: CAWNHDTEAFF. The chain combines TRBV30 with TRBJ1-1; D is ambiguous. Trimming took off 4 bases at V and 3 bases at J, with 6 bases between the two ends. The CDR3 contains 11 residues. Germline CDR1 GTSNPN, CDR2 SVGIG (reference sequence).

CDR3 nucleotide sequence: TGTGCCAGCAGCCAACAGTGGATTAGGAGCAATACGCAGTATTTT. Protein: CASSQQWIRSNTQYF. This chain joins TRBV6-5 and TRBJ2-3, with D hard to call. This CDR3 is 15 amino acids long. Trimming took 6 bases from V and 7 from J, leaving 20 bases between them. Per germline, CDR1 MNHEY and CDR2 SVGAGI.

The chain couples TRBV2 to TRBJ2-3; 8 bases map to TRBD2. CDR1 and CDR2 (germline): SNHLY, FYNNEI. Trimming cost V 7 bases and J 4 bases; bases outside gene matches: 10. The CDR3 covers 15 residues. The CDR3 coding sequence is TGTGCCAGCACGCGGGAGGCCGGGGGACCAGATACGCAGTATTTT. Its protein product is CASTREAGGPDTQYF. Combining the CDR3 with reference TRBV2 and TRBJ2-3 gives the whole variable domain EPEVTQTPSHQVTQMGQEVILRCVPISNHLYFYWYRQILGQKVEFLVSFYNNEISEKSEIFDDQFSVERPDGSNFTLKIRSTKLEDSAMYFCASTREAGGPDTQYFGPGTRLTVL.

The chain uses TRBV7-8 and TRBJ2-2; no clear D. Trimming took 1 base from V and 2 from J, leaving 5 bases between them. Germline lookup yields CDR1 SGHVS and CDR2 FQNEAQ. CDR3 length equals 14 residues. CDR3 bases: TGTGCCAGCAGCTTAGTGGGAAACACCGGGGAGCTGTTTTTT. Protein product: CASSLVGNTGELFF.

In its sample, this clone was seen a few times. The chain couples TRBV7-9 to TRBJ1-2; no reliable D call. V was clipped by 7 bases and J by 4 bases, with 10 bases between them. The CDR3 runs to 12 residues. Per the germline V gene, CDR1 is SEHNR and CDR2 is FQNEAQ (reference sequence). The CDR3 here is CASTGRGYGYTF. CDR3 coding DNA: TGTGCCAGCACCGGACGGGGCTATGGCTACACCTTC.

The chain couples TRBV15 to TRBJ1-2; 9 bases match TRBD1. The V segment lost 4 bases and the J segment 6 bases; nucleotides outside the gene matches: 6. Germline CDR1 LNHNV, CDR2 YYDKDF (reference sequence). This CDR3 is built from 14 residues. CDR3 nucleotides: TGTGCCACCAGCACTGGACAGGGGTTCAATGGCTACACCTTC. As protein: CATSTGQGFNGYTF.

The rearrangement links TRBV5-1 to TRBJ2-5; perhaps D is TRBD1 or TRBD2 (6 bases each). This CDR3 has 15 residues. V dropped 0 bases and J dropped 5 bases, with 14 bases sitting between them. Germline-derived CDR1 and CDR2 are SGHRS and YFSETQ. CDR3 sequence: CASSLALGGGETQYF. The CDR3 bases are TGCGCCAGCAGCTTGGCCTTAGGAGGGGGTGAGACCCAGTACTTC.

The CDR3 region has the DNA TGTGCCAGCAGTGCCGCGACCCGGCAGGGGGATACGCAGTATTTT. It specifies CASSAATRQGDTQYF. The chain combines TRBV28 with TRBJ2-3; a weak D match, TRBD1 (6 bases). Germline CDR1 and CDR2: MDHEN and SYDVKM. The length of the CDR3 is 15 residues. The V gene lost 5 bases and the J gene lost 6 bases, with 18 bases spanning the gap.

This clone appeared a single time. This sequence joins TRBV27 and TRBJ1-2, with 7 bases fitting TRBD1. The germline CDR1 and CDR2 sequences are MNHEY and SMNVEV (reference sequence). This CDR3 has 14 residues. With 5 bases clipped from V and 8 bases from J, the junction kept 11 bases outside the gene matches. The CDR3 coding sequence is TGTGCCAGCAGTGCTTTTAACAGGGGAAGCGGCTACACCTTC. Its translation: CASSAFNRGSGYTF.

V gene TRBV4-1 combines with J gene TRBJ2-1; D not certain. This CDR3 region has 14 residues. Germline CDR1 MGHRA, CDR2 YSYEKL. The V end lost 4 bases, the J end lost 6 bases, and 13 bases lay between the germline ends. Written as DNA, the CDR3 is TGCGCCAGCAGCCCCGCCTACTCCGGCAATGAGCAGTTCTTC. It is translated as CASSPAYSGNEQFF.